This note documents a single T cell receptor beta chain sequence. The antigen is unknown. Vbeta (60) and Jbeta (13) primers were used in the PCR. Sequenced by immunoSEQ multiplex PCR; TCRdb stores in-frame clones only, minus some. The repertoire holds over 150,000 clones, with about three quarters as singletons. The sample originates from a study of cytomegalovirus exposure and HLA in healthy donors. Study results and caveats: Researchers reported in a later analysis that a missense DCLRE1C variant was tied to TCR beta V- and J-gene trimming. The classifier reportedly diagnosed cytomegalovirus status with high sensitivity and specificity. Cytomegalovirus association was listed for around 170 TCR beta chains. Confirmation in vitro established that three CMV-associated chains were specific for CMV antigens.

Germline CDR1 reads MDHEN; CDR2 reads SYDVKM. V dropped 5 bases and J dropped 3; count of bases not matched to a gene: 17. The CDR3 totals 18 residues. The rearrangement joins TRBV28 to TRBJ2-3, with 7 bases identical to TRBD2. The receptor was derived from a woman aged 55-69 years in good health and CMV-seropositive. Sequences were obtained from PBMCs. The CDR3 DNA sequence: TGTGCCAGCAGTCCGTGGGGGGGAGGGCCAGGGCATACAGATACGCAGTATTTT. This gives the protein CASSPWGGGPGHTDTQYF. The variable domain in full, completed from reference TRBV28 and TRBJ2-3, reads DVKVTQSSRYLVKRTGEKVFLECVQDMDHENMFWYRQDPGLGLRLIYFSYDVKMKEKGDIPEGYSVSREKKERFSLILESASTNQTSMYLCASSPWGGGPGHTDTQYFGPGTRLTVL.